The present T cell receptor beta chain was sequenced within a study of cytomegalovirus exposure and HLA in healthy donors. Trimming shortened V by 3 bases and J by 5 bases, and 18 bases separated the two germline ends. CDR1 and CDR2 from the germline V gene are SGDLS and YYNGEE. The CDR3 extends over 15 amino acids. This PCR relied on a set of 60 Vbeta primers and 13 Jbeta primers. Profiled with immunoSEQ multiplex PCR; TCRdb holds only in-frame clones, not every one. The profile shows 80,000 to 95,000 clones, almost 80% of them singletons. The rearrangement uses TRBV9 and TRBJ2-7; a possible D gene is TRBD1 (6 bases). The sequence was obtained from a female donor in good health and CMV-seronegative. Input material: PBMCs. CDR3 DNA: TGTGCCAGCAGCGCCGGCACAGGGTTCGGGAACGAGCAGTACTTC. This encodes CASSAGTGFGNEQYF.